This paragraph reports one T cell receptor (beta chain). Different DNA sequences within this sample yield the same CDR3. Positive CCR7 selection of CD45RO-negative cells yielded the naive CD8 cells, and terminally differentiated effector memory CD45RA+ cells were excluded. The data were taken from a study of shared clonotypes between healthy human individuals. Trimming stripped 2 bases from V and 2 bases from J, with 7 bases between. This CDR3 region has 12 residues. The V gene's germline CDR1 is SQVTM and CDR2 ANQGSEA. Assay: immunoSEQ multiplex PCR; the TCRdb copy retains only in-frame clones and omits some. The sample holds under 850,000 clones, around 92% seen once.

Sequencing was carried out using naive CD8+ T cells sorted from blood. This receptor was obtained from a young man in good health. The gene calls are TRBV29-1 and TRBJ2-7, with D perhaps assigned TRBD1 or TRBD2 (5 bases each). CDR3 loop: CSVEQGAYEQYF. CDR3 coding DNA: TGCAGCGTTGAACAGGGAGCCTACGAGCAGTACTTC.